These 27 T cell receptor beta chains originate from one sample sequenced in a study of blood T cell repertoires in COVID-19. Using immunoSEQ multiplex PCR, the repertoire was profiled, and TCRdb retains in-frame clones only, with some absent. The sample has fewer than 120,000 clones; 72% are singletons. Sequenced input: peripheral blood. These TCRs come from a woman aged 55-70 years with acute or convalescent COVID-19.

The J gene is TRBJ2-5, the V gene TRBV7-3; maybe TRBD1 (6 bases). There are 13 residues in the CDR3. Germline V lookup: CDR1 SGHTA, CDR2 FQGTGA. The V end lost 3 bases, the J end lost 5 bases, and 10 bases lay between the germline ends. The CDR3: CASSFNRGETQYF. Written as DNA, the CDR3 is TGTGCCAGCAGCTTTAATAGGGGGGAGACCCAGTACTTC.

The V call is TRBV12-3 or TRBV12-4, the J call TRBJ1-5, with TRBD1 as a possible D gene (6 bases). The CDR3 consists of 13 residues. The ends were cut back, 6 bases at V and 2 bases at J, with 8 bases in the middle. CDR3 loop: CASSPGGNQPQHF. The CDR3 DNA reads as TGTGCCAGCAGCCCAGGGGGCAATCAGCCCCAGCATTTT.

This clone was recorded only once. This chain uses TRBV7-3 with TRBJ2-1; 10 bases map to TRBD1. Germline V gene data show CDR1 as SGHTA and CDR2 as FQGTGA. The ends lost 4 bases at V and 4 bases at J; junction bases unmatched: 4. This CDR3 comprises 15 residues. The DNA for the CDR3 is TGTGCCAGCAGCTCCGGGACAGGGGTTTACAATGAGCAGTTCTTC. Its translation: CASSSGTGVYNEQFF.

The chain links TRBV7-3 to TRBJ1-1; 8 bases match TRBD1. Germline V gene data show CDR1 as SGHTA and CDR2 as FQGTGA. This CDR3 region has 13 residues. V was pared by 3 bases and J by 4 bases, with 1 base of the junction left unmatched. The CDR3 coding sequence is TGTGCCAGCAGCTTTGGACAGGGCACTGAAGCTTTCTTT. Translation gives CASSFGQGTEAFF.

This clone appeared a single time. The chain couples TRBV7-2 to TRBJ2-6; TRBD2 aligns across 13 bases. Germline-derived CDR1 and CDR2 are SGHTA and FQGNSA. Germline trimming cut 5 bases from V and 2 bases from J; bases unmatched to any gene: 9. The length of the CDR3 is 19 residues. CDR3 DNA sequence: TGTGCCAGCAGCAACGCCCTACTAGCGGGGGGGGCTGGGGCCAACGTCCTGACTTTC. It specifies CASSNALLAGGAGANVLTF.

A single count supports this clone. This chain links TRBV7-9 with TRBJ1-1, with D hard to call. The CDR3 has 15 amino acids. CDR1 is SEHNR, CDR2 FQNEAQ, per germline (reference sequence). The germline V and J ends were trimmed by 3 bases and 0 bases, with 11 bases remaining between them. CDR3 region: CASSFTPKVNTEAFF. Written as DNA, the CDR3 is TGTGCCAGCAGCTTCACTCCGAAAGTGAACACTGAAGCTTTCTTT.

The chain employs TRBV10-3 and TRBJ2-3; D not resolved. The CDR3 contains 15 residues. From germline, CDR1 is ENHRY and CDR2 SYGVKD. V gave up 6 bases and J gave up 4 bases, with 17 bases separating them. CDR3: CAISAGSMMADTQYF. CDR3 nucleotide sequence: TGTGCCATCAGCGCAGGAAGTATGATGGCAGATACGCAGTATTTT.

The V gene is TRBV2, the J gene TRBJ1-1; D call uncertain. Trimming took off 4 bases at V and 1 base at J, with 7 bases between the two ends. Germline CDR1 and CDR2: SNHLY and FYNNEI. The CDR3 length is 13 residues. The CDR3 spells CASSVERNTEAFF. The CDR3 region has the DNA TGTGCCAGCAGTGTAGAAAGGAACACTGAAGCTTTCTTT.

The V call is TRBV15, the J call TRBJ2-3, with 7 bases matching TRBD2. Looked up from germline, CDR1 is LNHNV and CDR2 is YYDKDF (reference sequence). After removal of 0 bases from V and 5 bases from J, the junction contained 8 bases not matched to a gene. This CDR3 is built from 16 residues. CDR3 amino acids: CATSRDGGRVGDTQYF. The DNA for the CDR3 is TGTGCCACCAGCAGAGATGGGGGGAGGGTTGGAGATACGCAGTATTTT.

This clone came up a few times. The chain links TRBV14 to TRBJ1-6; no clear D. Germline V gene data show CDR1 as SGHDN and CDR2 as FVKESK. Trimming took off 1 base at V and 5 bases at J, with 6 bases between the two ends. The CDR3 is 14 amino acids. The CDR3 sequence is CASSQGGDNSPLHF. CDR3 nucleotides: TGTGCCAGCAGCCAAGGCGGAGATAATTCACCCCTCCACTTT.

The rearrangement uses TRBV7-9 and TRBJ1-1; 8 bases fit TRBD1. CDR3 length: 17 residues. The V and J ends lost 5 bases and 11 bases, in that order; junction bases with no gene match: 22. Germline values: CDR1 SEHNR, CDR2 FQNEAQ (reference sequence). The CDR3 sequence is CASSTQTGTGAIRVAFF. The CDR3 DNA reads TGTGCCAGCAGCACCCAGACAGGGACAGGAGCCATCCGAGTGGCTTTCTTT.

J is TRBJ1-1 and V is TRBV9; 7 bases fit TRBD1. Looked up from germline, CDR1 is SGDLS and CDR2 is YYNGEE. This CDR3 contains 13 residues. The J segment lost 4 bases and the V segment lost 7 bases, leaving 7 bases of the junction unmatched. The CDR3 here is CASRRDSATEAFF. The DNA for the CDR3 is TGTGCCAGCCGCCGGGACAGCGCCACTGAAGCTTTCTTT.

V usage is TRBV30 and J usage is TRBJ1-2; TRBD1 matches 7 bases. With V trimmed by 0 bases and J by 9 bases, 10 bases remained unmatched. Germline CDR1 is GTSNPN and CDR2 is SVGIG (reference sequence). The CDR3 runs to 14 residues. CDR3 residues: CAWSVGVPGQSYTF. The DNA of the CDR3 is TGTGCCTGGAGTGTAGGGGTCCCGGGACAGAGCTACACCTTC.

In regard to this clone: The sample holds other DNA sequences that translate to the same CDR3. The V gene is TRBV4-3, the J gene TRBJ1-1; D gene unclear. Trimming stripped 0 bases from V and 1 base from J, with 6 bases between. CDR3 length: 14 residues. Germline-derived CDR1 and CDR2 are LGHNA and YSLEER. This CDR3 is CASSQDRGNTEAFF. CDR3 DNA sequence: TGCGCCAGCAGCCAAGACCGGGGGAACACTGAAGCTTTCTTT.

The chain combines TRBV2 with TRBJ2-3; TRBD1 agrees at 8 bases. There are 13 residues in the CDR3. CDR1 is SNHLY, CDR2 FYNNEI, per germline. V shed 5 bases and J 6 bases; nucleotides not matched to a gene: 4. The CDR3 here is CASSQQGEDTQYF. In nucleotides, the CDR3 is TGTGCCAGCAGTCAACAGGGGGAGGATACGCAGTATTTT. The full variable domain, its missing parts supplied by reference TRBV2 and TRBJ2-3, is EPEVTQTPSHQVTQMGQEVILRCVPISNHLYFYWYRQILGQKVEFLVSFYNNEISEKSEIFDDQFSVERPDGSNFTLKIRSTKLEDSAMYFCASSQQGEDTQYFGPGTRLTVL.

This clone was found a few times. The chain combines TRBV11-1 with TRBJ2-2; D is unresolved. V dropped 4 bases and J dropped 0 bases, with 9 bases sitting between them. This CDR3 has 15 residues. CDR1 and CDR2 from the germline V gene are SGHAT and FQDESV (reference sequence). This CDR3 is CASSSDRANTGELFF. The CDR3 coding sequence is TGTGCCAGCAGCTCCGACCGGGCGAACACCGGGGAGCTGTTTTTT.

Remarks on this clone: The junction differs from germline at one of its ends, possibly a read error. The rearrangement links TRBV6-1 to TRBJ2-7; a possible D gene is TRBD2 (6 bases). The CDR3 is 15 residues long. Germline CDR1 and CDR2: MNHNS and SASEGT. CDR3 DNA sequence: TGTGCCAGCCGTGACCCGGGACTGAGCTCCTACGAGCAGTACTTC. Amino acids: CASRDPGLSSYEQYF.

The V call is TRBV24-1, the J call TRBJ2-1, with D unresolved. Germline lookup yields CDR1 KGHDR and CDR2 SFDVKD. V was clipped by 3 bases and J by 13 bases, with 18 bases between them. CDR3 length: 14 amino acids. For the CDR3, the DNA is TGTGCCACCAGTGATCCTACATCGACTCTCCATCAGTTCTTC. The encoded protein is CATSDPTSTLHQFF.

Concerning this clone: Other DNA variants within this sample encode the same CDR3. CDR3: CASSYGQGASYEQYF. The CDR3 DNA is TGTGCCAGCAGTTACGGACAGGGGGCCTCCTACGAGCAGTACTTC. The rearrangement links TRBV6-5 to TRBJ2-7, with 11 bases aligning to TRBD1. The V and J ends lost 2 bases and 0 bases, in that order; junction bases with no gene match: 0. This CDR3 comprises 15 residues. Germline-derived CDR1 and CDR2 are MNHEY and SVGAGI.

This rearrangement joins TRBV11-2 to TRBJ1-2, with 7 bases fitting TRBD1. With 4 bases clipped from V and 8 bases from J, the junction kept 4 bases outside the gene matches. The germline CDR1 and CDR2 sequences are SGHAT and FQNNGV. This CDR3 contains 12 residues. The CDR3 loop is CASSSEGQGYTF. CDR3 sequence (DNA): TGTGCCAGCAGCTCTGAGGGACAGGGCTACACCTTC.

This clone has just one count. The V and J genes are TRBV2 and TRBJ2-2, with D possibly TRBD2 on 5 matching bases. Trimming removed 3 bases at V and 7 bases at J, with 12 bases between. This CDR3 region has 14 residues. Germline V CDR1 and CDR2: SNHLY, FYNNEI. CDR3 DNA sequence: TGTGCCAGCAGTGACCCCACGGCGGGCGGGGAGCTGTTTTTT. Protein: CASSDPTAGGELFF. The full variable domain, completed using reference TRBV2 and TRBJ2-2, is EPEVTQTPSHQVTQMGQEVILRCVPISNHLYFYWYRQILGQKVEFLVSFYNNEISEKSEIFDDQFSVERPDGSNFTLKIRSTKLEDSAMYFCASSDPTAGGELFFGEGSRLTVL.

This chain uses TRBV5-4 with TRBJ2-7; TRBD1 aligns across 7 bases. CDR3 size: 18 residues. CDR1 is SGHNT and CDR2 is YYREEE in the germline V gene (reference sequence). With V trimmed by 4 bases and J by 2 bases, 18 bases remained unmatched. The CDR3 sequence: CASSPNLPQQGWAYEQYF. The CDR3 DNA sequence: TGTGCCAGCAGCCCGAATCTGCCTCAACAGGGGTGGGCCTACGAGCAGTACTTC.

The V and J genes are TRBV5-1 and TRBJ1-3; possibly TRBD1 for D (6 bases). CDR1 and CDR2 from the germline V gene are SGHRS and YFSETQ. The CDR3 has 14 residues. V lost 2 bases and J lost 4, with 10 bases in between. Here the CDR3 DNA reads TGCGCCAGCAGCTTCCTGGGGGCCGGAAACACCATATATTTT. Translation gives CASSFLGAGNTIYF.

The CDR3 nucleotides are TGTGCCAGCAGTGGAACACCAATAGCCAAAAACATTCAGTACTTC. Translating gives CASSGTPIAKNIQYF. The chain links TRBV2 to TRBJ2-4; D not certain. CDR1 SNHLY and CDR2 FYNNEI come from the germline V gene. V dropped 4 bases and J dropped 0 bases, with 10 bases sitting between them. The CDR3 contains 15 residues.

The chain recombines TRBV5-1 with TRBJ2-7; D possibly matches TRBD1 or TRBD2 (7 bases each). The CDR3 length is 16 residues. Trimming cost V 4 bases and J 6 bases, with 23 bases left between them. Per germline, CDR1 SGHRS and CDR2 YFSETQ. The chain's CDR3 is CASSLGGTDIMREQYF. Written as DNA, the CDR3 is TGCGCCAGCAGCCTGGGGGGGACAGATATAATGCGCGAGCAGTACTTC.

Concerning this clone: The junction and the germline gene differ at one end; a read error may be behind it. The chain joins TRBV7-2 to TRBJ2-2; a possible D gene is TRBD2 (5 bases). There are 15 residues in the CDR3. CDR1 is SGHTA, CDR2 FQGNSA, per germline. CDR3 amino acids: CASSPEGRAGRGAVF. The CDR3 DNA is TGTGCCAGCAGCCCAGAGGGCCGGGCCGGCCGGGGAGCTGTTTTT.

This clone has more than one count but fewer than ten. The chain carries TRBV6-1 and TRBJ2-2; D is uncertain. V was clipped by 2 bases and J by 3 bases, with 7 bases between them. The CDR3 loop spans 14 amino acids. Germline values: CDR1 MNHNS, CDR2 SASEGT. Here the CDR3 reads CASSELQDTGELFF. The CDR3 DNA sequence: TGTGCCAGCAGTGAATTGCAGGACACCGGGGAGCTGTTTTTT.